Below are 8 T cell receptor beta chains sequenced from a single sample in a study of cytomegalovirus exposure and HLA in healthy donors. PCR was performed using 60 Vbeta and 13 Jbeta primers. Assay: immunoSEQ multiplex PCR; the TCRdb copy retains only in-frame clones and omits some. The data contain 140,000 or so clones, 70% to 90% of them singletons. The sample was PBMCs. The receptor set was obtained from a woman aged 40-49 years in good health and CMV-seronegative.

The chain carries TRBV6-6 and TRBJ2-2; 9 bases agree with TRBD1. The CDR3 sequence is 16 residues long. CDR1 and CDR2 (germline): MNHNY, SVGAGI (reference sequence). J was trimmed by 5 bases and V by 5 bases; bases with no gene match: 9. CDR3 DNA sequence: TGTGCCAGCAGTGCGTCACAGGGGGCTGGGACCGGGGAGCTGTTTTTT. This sequence encodes CASSASQGAGTGELFF.

In this sample, this clone turned up a few times. The rearrangement links TRBV30 to TRBJ2-5; D is unclear. CDR1 GTSNPN and CDR2 SVGIG come from the germline V gene (reference sequence). The CDR3 contains 12 residues. V gave up 0 bases and J gave up 5 bases, with 7 bases separating them. CDR3 DNA sequence: TGTGCCTGGAGTGTACAAGTTGAGACCCAGTACTTC. This encodes CAWSVQVETQYF. The full variable domain, its missing parts supplied by reference TRBV30 and TRBJ2-5, is SQTIHQWPATLVQPVGSPLSLECTVEGTSNPNLYWYRQAAGRGLQLLFYSVGIGQISSEVPQNLSASRPQDRQFILSSKKLLLSDSGFYLCAWSVQVETQYFGPGTRLLVL.

The chain carries TRBV28 and TRBJ2-7, with D perhaps matching TRBD2 (5 bases). The CDR3 has 15 amino acids. The V end lost 4 bases, the J end lost 3 bases, and 16 bases lay between the germline ends. Germline V gene lookup returns CDR1 MDHEN and CDR2 SYDVKM. CDR3 sequence: CASSSQSGRIYEQYF. Written as DNA, the CDR3 is TGTGCCAGCAGTTCCCAAAGCGGACGGATCTACGAGCAGTACTTC.

This chain joins TRBV19 and TRBJ2-7, with TRBD1 identical over 7 bases. The length of the CDR3 is 15 residues. Looked up from germline, CDR1 is LNHDA and CDR2 is SQIVND (reference sequence). With V trimmed by 1 base and J by 2 bases, 5 bases remained unmatched. CDR3 loop: CASSIGQGIAYEQYF. The CDR3 nucleotides read TGTGCCAGTAGTATAGGACAGGGAATCGCCTACGAGCAGTACTTC.

The rearrangement links TRBV5-6 to TRBJ2-3; D gene unclear. The CDR3 spans 14 residues. Trimming took 4 bases from V and 2 from J, leaving 11 bases between them. CDR1 and CDR2 from the germline V gene are SGHDT and YYEEEE. The CDR3, as DNA: TGTGCCAGCAGCCGACAAGGAACCACAGATACGCAGTATTTT. It specifies CASSRQGTTDTQYF.

The chain carries TRBV5-1 and TRBJ2-1; TRBD2 agrees at 15 bases. The J segment lost 9 bases and the V segment lost 3 bases, leaving 7 bases of the junction unmatched. Germline V gives CDR1 SGHRS, CDR2 YFSETQ. The CDR3 loop spans 16 amino acids. CDR3 in DNA: TGCGCCAGCAGCTGGACTAGCGGGAGGGCCGGAGGTGAGCAGTTCTTC. The encoded protein is CASSWTSGRAGGEQFF. Full variable domain (rest looked up from reference TRBV5-1 and TRBJ2-1): KAGVTQTPRYLIKTRGQQVTLSCSPISGHRSVSWYQQTPGQGLQFLFEYFSETQRNKGNFPGRFSGRQFSNSRSEMNVSTLELGDSALYLCASSWTSGRAGGEQFFGPGTRLTVL.

The rearrangement uses TRBV10-3 and TRBJ2-7, with D perhaps matching TRBD2 (5 bases). Trimming pared 3 bases from V and 6 bases from J, leaving 9 bases between. Germline lookup yields CDR1 ENHRY and CDR2 SYGVKD. CDR3 size: 12 residues. The CDR3 coding sequence is TGTGCCATCAGTGAACTAGAGGGCGAGCAGTACTTC. It encodes CAISELEGEQYF.

This clone showed up just once. The rearrangement links TRBV7-6 to TRBJ1-1; unclear D gene. V lost 4 bases to trimming and J lost 7 bases, with 13 bases between them. The CDR3 consists of 13 residues. Germline CDR1 is SGHVS and CDR2 is FNYEAQ. DNA for the CDR3: TGTGCCAGCAGCTCCGGTTATTTGTTTGAAGCTTTCTTT. It yields the protein CASSSGYLFEAFF.